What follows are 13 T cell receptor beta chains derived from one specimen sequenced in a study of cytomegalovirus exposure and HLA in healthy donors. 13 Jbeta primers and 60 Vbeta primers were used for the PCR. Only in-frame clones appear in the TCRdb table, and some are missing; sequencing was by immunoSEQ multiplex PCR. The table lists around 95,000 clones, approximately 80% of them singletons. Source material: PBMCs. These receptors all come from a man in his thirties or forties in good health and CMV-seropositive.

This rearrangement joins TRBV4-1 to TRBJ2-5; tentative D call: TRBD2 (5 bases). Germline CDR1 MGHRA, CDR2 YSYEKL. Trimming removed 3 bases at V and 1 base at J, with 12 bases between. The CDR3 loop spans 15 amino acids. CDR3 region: CASSHRELVQETQYF. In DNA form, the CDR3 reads TGCGCCAGCAGCCATCGCGAACTAGTCCAAGAGACCCAGTACTTC.

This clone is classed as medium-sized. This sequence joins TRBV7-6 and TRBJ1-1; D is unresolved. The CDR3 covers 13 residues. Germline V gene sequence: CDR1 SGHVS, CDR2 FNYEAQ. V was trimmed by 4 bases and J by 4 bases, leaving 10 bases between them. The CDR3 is CASSSAGVTEAFF. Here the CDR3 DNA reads TGTGCCAGCAGCTCGGCCGGGGTCACTGAAGCTTTCTTT.

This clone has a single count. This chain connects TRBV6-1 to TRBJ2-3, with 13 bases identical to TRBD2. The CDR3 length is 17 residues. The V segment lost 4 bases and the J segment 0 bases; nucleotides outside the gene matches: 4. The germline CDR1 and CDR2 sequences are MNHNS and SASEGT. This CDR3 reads CASSGLAGGTSTDTQYF. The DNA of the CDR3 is TGTGCCAGCAGTGGACTAGCGGGAGGAACTAGCACAGATACGCAGTATTTT.

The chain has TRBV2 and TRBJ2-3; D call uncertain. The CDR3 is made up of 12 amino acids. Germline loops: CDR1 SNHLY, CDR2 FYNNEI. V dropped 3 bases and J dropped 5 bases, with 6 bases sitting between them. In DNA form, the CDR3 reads TGTGCCAGCAGTGACCTACTAGATACGCAGTATTTT. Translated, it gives CASSDLLDTQYF.

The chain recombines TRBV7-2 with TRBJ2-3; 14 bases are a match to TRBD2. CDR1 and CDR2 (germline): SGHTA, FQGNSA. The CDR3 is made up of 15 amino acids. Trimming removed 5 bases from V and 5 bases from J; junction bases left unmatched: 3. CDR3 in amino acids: CASSLGLAGVDTQYF. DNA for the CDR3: TGTGCCAGCAGCCTGGGACTAGCGGGAGTAGATACGCAGTATTTT.

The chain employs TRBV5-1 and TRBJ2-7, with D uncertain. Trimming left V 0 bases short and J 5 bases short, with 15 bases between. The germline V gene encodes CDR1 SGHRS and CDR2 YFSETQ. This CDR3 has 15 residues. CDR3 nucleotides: TGCGCCAGCAGCTTGGCCGCAGATAGAGGTCACGAGCAGTACTTC. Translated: CASSLAADRGHEQYF.

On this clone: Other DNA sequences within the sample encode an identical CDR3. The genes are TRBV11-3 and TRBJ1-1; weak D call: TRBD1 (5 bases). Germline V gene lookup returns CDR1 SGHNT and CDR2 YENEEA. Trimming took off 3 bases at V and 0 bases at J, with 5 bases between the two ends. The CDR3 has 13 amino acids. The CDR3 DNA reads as TGTGCCAGCAGCTTGACAGTGAACACTGAAGCTTTCTTT. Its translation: CASSLTVNTEAFF. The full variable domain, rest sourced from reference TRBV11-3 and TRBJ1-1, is EAGVVQSPRYKIIEKKQPVAFWCNPISGHNTLYWYLQNLGQGPELLIRYENEEAVDDSQLPKDRFSAERLKGVDSTLKIQPAELGDSAVYLCASSLTVNTEAFFGQGTRLTVV.

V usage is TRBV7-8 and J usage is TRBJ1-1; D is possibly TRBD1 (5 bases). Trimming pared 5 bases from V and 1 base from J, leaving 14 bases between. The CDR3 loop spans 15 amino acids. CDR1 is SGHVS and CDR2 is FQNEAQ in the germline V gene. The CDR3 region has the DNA TGTGCCAGCAGCGGTGGGGCCCCAACGAACACTGAAGCTTTCTTT. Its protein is CASSGGAPTNTEAFF.

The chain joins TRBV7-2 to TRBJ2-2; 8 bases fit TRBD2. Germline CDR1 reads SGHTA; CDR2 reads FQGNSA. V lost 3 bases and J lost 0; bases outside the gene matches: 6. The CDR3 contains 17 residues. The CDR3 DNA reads TGTGCCAGCAGCTTCAGCCTAGCGGGCGCGAACACCGGGGAGCTGTTTTTT. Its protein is CASSFSLAGANTGELFF.

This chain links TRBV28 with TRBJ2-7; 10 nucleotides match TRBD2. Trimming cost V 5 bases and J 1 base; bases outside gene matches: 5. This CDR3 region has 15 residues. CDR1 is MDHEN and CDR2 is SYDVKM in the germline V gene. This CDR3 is CASSATSGRSYEQYF. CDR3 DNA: TGTGCCAGCAGTGCGACTAGCGGGCGATCCTACGAGCAGTACTTC.

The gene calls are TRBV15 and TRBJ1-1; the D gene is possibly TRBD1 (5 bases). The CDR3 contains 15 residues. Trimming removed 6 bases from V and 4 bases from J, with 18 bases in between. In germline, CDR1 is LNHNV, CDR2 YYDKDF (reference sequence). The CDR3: CATRGDRVDGTEAFF. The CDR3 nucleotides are TGTGCCACCAGAGGGGATAGGGTTGATGGCACTGAAGCTTTCTTT.

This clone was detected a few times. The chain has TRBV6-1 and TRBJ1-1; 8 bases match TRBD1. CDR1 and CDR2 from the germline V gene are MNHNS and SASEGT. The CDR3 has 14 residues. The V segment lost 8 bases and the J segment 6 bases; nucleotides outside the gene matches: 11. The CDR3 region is CASSSGDRFAEAFF. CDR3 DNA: TGTGCCAGCTCTTCTGGGGACAGGTTCGCTGAAGCTTTCTTT.

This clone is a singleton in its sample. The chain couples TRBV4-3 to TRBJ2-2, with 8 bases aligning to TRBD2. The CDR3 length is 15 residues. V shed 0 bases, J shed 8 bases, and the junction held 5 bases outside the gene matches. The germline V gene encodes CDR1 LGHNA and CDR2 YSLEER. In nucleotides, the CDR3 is TGCGCCAGCAGCCAAGATCTGACGGGAGGGGGGGAGCTGTTTTTT. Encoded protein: CASSQDLTGGGELFF.